These 18 T cell receptor beta chains were all obtained from the same sample, sequenced in a study of T cells in women clearing cervical HPV infection. Profiled with immunoSEQ multiplex PCR; TCRdb holds only in-frame clones, not every one. The sample features 30,000 to 40,000 clones, with less than 7.5% in its top ten. The sample was blood buffy coat. Source of these receptors: a woman between 18 and 69 years old with a cervical HPV16 infection that either progressed to CIN3+ or cleared (not recorded which).

A remark on this clone: With the read ending 3 residues before the CDR3 end, the germline J gene is used to fill in that end. The rearrangement joins TRBV11-2 to TRBJ1-4; 7 bases match TRBD1. The V and J ends lost 5 bases and 5 bases, in that order; junction bases with no gene match: 8. The CDR3 is 15 amino acids. Germline CDR1 and CDR2: SGHAT and FQNNGV. The covered CDR3 bases are TGTGCCAGCAGCCAACCGGGACAGCAGAATGAAAAA. Encoded protein: CASSQPGQQNEK. Given in full, the CDR3 is CASSQPGQQNEKLFF.

To note about this clone: The CDR3 end is not reached by the read, which stops 3 residues before it; the germline J gene fills it in. This chain uses TRBV19 with TRBJ2-3, with 11 bases identical to TRBD2. Trimming took 5 bases from V and 5 from J; bases not matched to a gene: 6. CDR3 length: 15 residues. Germline V lookup: CDR1 LNHDA, CDR2 SQIVND (reference sequence). The part of the CDR3 DNA that was read is TGTGCCAGTAGTGTTAGCGGGAGGGCCGTAGATACG. It codes for CASSVSGRAVDT. The entire CDR3 reads CASSVSGRAVDTQYF. The variable domain in full, with the rest retrieved from reference TRBV19 and TRBJ2-3, is DGGITQSPKYLFRKEGQNVTLSCEQNLNHDAMYWYRQDPGQGLRLIYYSQIVNDFQKGDIAEGYSVSREKKESFPLTVTSAQKNPTAFYLCASSVSGRAVDTQYFGPGTRLTVL.

In regard to this clone: The CDR3 extends 3 residues past the end of the read, so its final part is completed from the germline J gene. The gene calls are TRBV7-6 and TRBJ1-3; D is ambiguous. The CDR3 extends over 14 amino acids. Per germline, CDR1 SGHVS and CDR2 FNYEAQ. Deletions cut 1 base from V and 4 bases from J, with 8 bases between. The sequenced part of the CDR3 DNA is TGTGCCAGCAGCTTAGGGCCAGTCGGAAACACC. This codes for CASSLGPVGNT. The whole CDR3 protein is CASSLGPVGNTIYF.

A word on this clone: The read is 3 residues too short to cover the CDR3 end, so that end is filled in from the germline J gene. The chain employs TRBV7-7 and TRBJ2-1; the match to TRBD2 covers 7 bases. In germline, CDR1 is SSHAT, CDR2 FNYEAQ (reference sequence). The CDR3 sequence is 15 residues long. V shed 5 bases and J 5 bases; nucleotides not matched to a gene: 9. The part of the CDR3 DNA that was read is TGTGCCAGCAGCCTTGGGGGGGGAGGGGACAATGAG. It yields the protein CASSLGGGGDNE. The whole CDR3 reads CASSLGGGGDNEQFF.

Remarks on this clone: The read ends 3 residues early relative to the CDR3; the germline J gene fills the gap. The rearrangement uses TRBV2 and TRBJ1-1, with D hard to call. CDR1 SNHLY and CDR2 FYNNEI come from the germline V gene. V was trimmed by 5 bases and J by 4 bases, leaving 20 bases between them. The CDR3 length is 16 residues. The part of the CDR3 DNA that was read is TGTGCCAGCAGTTTATTAGACATTGGAACGAGCACTGAA. Translated, it gives CASSLLDIGTSTE. The entire CDR3 protein is CASSLLDIGTSTEAFF.

Worth noting for this clone: The CDR3 end is not reached by the read, which stops 3 residues before it; the germline J gene fills it in. V is TRBV20-1 and J is TRBJ2-7; 9 positions agree with TRBD2. There are 16 residues in the CDR3. CDR1 and CDR2 from the germline V gene are DFQATT and SNEGSKA (reference sequence). The V and J ends lost 6 bases and 5 bases, in that order; junction bases with no gene match: 17. The sequenced CDR3 bases are TGCAGTGCGTGGACTAGCGAAGGGTGGCTTAGGGACGAG. This translates into CSAWTSEGWLRDE. The CDR3 in its entirety is CSAWTSEGWLRDEQYF.

In regard to this clone: The read terminates 3 residues before the CDR3 end, so the remaining end is supplied by the germline J gene. The genes are TRBV13 and TRBJ2-3, with 11 bases aligning to TRBD2. With 2 bases clipped from V and 3 bases from J, the junction kept 4 bases outside the gene matches. The CDR3 extends over 16 amino acids. Germline-derived CDR1 and CDR2 are PRHDT and FYEKMQ (reference sequence). The CDR3: CASSLRLAGGTDTQYF. The DNA read from the CDR3 is TGTGCCAGCAGCTTACGTCTAGCGGGGGGTACAGATACG. Full variable domain (outside the CDR3, taken from reference TRBV13 and TRBJ2-3): AAGVIQSPRHLIKEKRETATLKCYPIPRHDTVYWYQQGPGQDPQFLISFYEKMQSDKGSIPDRFSAQQFSDYHSELNMSSLELGDSALYFCASSLRLAGGTDTQYFGPGTRLTVL.

About this clone: One junction end disagrees with the germline gene, perhaps due to a read error. The CDR3 extends 3 residues past the end of the read, so its final part is completed from the germline J gene. Distinct nucleotide sequences in the sample also encode this CDR3. The V call is TRBV29-1, the J call TRBJ1-3; 8 bases align to TRBD1. Germline V lookup: CDR1 SQVTM, CDR2 ANQGSEA. The CDR3 consists of 14 residues. Incomplete CDR3 DNA: TGCAGCGTTGTGACTACAGGGGGTGGAAACACA. Encoded protein: CSVVTTGGGNT. The entire CDR3 protein is CSVVTTGGGNTIYF.

Incomplete CDR3 DNA: TGTGCCAGCAGCTTAGTTCTTAGCGGAAACATT. Amino acid sequence: CASSLVLSGNI. The complete CDR3 reads CASSLVLSGNIAFF. The chain joins TRBV7-9 to TRBJ1-1, with D unclear. The read finishes 3 residues shy of the CDR3 end, and the germline J gene is used to complete it. Germline values: CDR1 SEHNR, CDR2 FQNEAQ (reference sequence). The CDR3 spans 14 residues.

Concerning this clone itself: The read is 3 residues too short to cover the CDR3 end, so that end is filled in from the germline J gene. This sequence joins TRBV30 and TRBJ2-5; TRBD1 aligns across 8 bases. The CDR3 is made up of 13 amino acids. CDR1 and CDR2 (germline): GTSNPN, SVGIG (reference sequence). V dropped 5 bases and J dropped 1; count of bases not matched to a gene: 3. The CDR3 sequence is CAWGTGLQETQYF. Partial CDR3 DNA: TGTGCCTGGGGGACAGGACTCCAAGAGACC.

The CDR3 DNA, read in part, is TGTGCCAGCAGCTTGGGGACAGTCGAGGATGAG. It codes for CASSLGTVEDE. The whole CDR3 protein reads CASSLGTVEDEQFF. V is TRBV12-3 or TRBV12-4 and J is TRBJ2-1; TRBD1 agrees at 7 bases. The read gets to within 3 residues of the CDR3 end, and the germline J gene fills in the rest. CDR3 size: 14 residues. V gave up 6 bases and J gave up 8 bases; unmatched junction bases: 10.

To note about this clone: Coverage ceases 3 residues before the CDR3 finishes, and the germline J gene fills in the end. J is TRBJ2-5 and V is TRBV7-7; 14 positions agree with TRBD2. The length of the CDR3 is 15 residues. Germline CDR1 is SSHAT and CDR2 is FNYEAQ (reference sequence). This chain's CDR3 is CASSRTSGGTDTQYF. Partial CDR3 DNA: TGTGCCAGCAGCCGGACTAGCGGGGGGACAGATACC.

On this clone: The read stops 3 residues short of the end of the CDR3; the missing end is completed from the germline J gene. The chain recombines TRBV9 with TRBJ1-2, with a possible D match to TRBD1 (5 bases). The CDR3 is made up of 16 amino acids. Between the trimmed V and J ends, which lost 4 bases and 0 bases, there was a span of 16 bases. Per germline, CDR1 SGDLS and CDR2 YYNGEE. The CDR3 DNA, read in part, is TGTGCCAGCAGCCCCCCCGGGGGAAAAGCTAACTATGGC. Amino acids: CASSPPGGKANYG. The full CDR3 reads CASSPPGGKANYGYTF.

A note on this clone: Sequencing ends 3 residues short of the CDR3 end; the germline J gene provides the rest. This chain uses TRBV20-1 with TRBJ1-4; D is ambiguous. The germline gives CDR1 DFQATT, CDR2 SNEGSKA (reference sequence). CDR3 length: 12 residues. The ends were cut back, 6 bases at V and 5 bases at J, with 10 bases in the middle. The CDR3 loop is CSADNLNEKLFF. CDR3 bases read: TGCAGTGCAGACAACTTGAATGAAAAA.

This clone is called medium-sized based on its frequency. Read coverage stops 3 residues before the CDR3 terminus; the germline J gene supplies the remainder. Other DNA sequences from this sample encode an identical CDR3 as well. This sequence joins TRBV9 and TRBJ2-2; 7 bases line up with TRBD1. The germline gives CDR1 SGDLS, CDR2 YYNGEE. This CDR3 region has 15 residues. V dropped 4 bases and J dropped 2; count of bases not matched to a gene: 5. The DNA read from the CDR3 is TGTGCCAGCAGCTTACGGACAGGAAACACCGGGGAG. The encoded protein is CASSLRTGNTGE. The whole CDR3 protein is CASSLRTGNTGELFF.

Here the CDR3 reads CASSDAGQPQYF. CDR3 DNA, as far as it was read: TGTGCCAGCAGCGATGCTGGGCAGCCG. This rearrangement joins TRBV7-9 to TRBJ2-3; D remains ambiguous. Read data end 3 residues before the CDR3 end; the end is taken from the germline J gene. The V gene's germline CDR1 is SEHNR and CDR2 FQNEAQ (reference sequence). CDR3 length: 12 residues.

Turning to this clone: The read stops 3 residues short of the end of the CDR3; the missing end is completed from the germline J gene. This chain connects TRBV19 to TRBJ2-5; 8 bases agree with TRBD1. The CDR3 is 15 amino acids. The germline V gene encodes CDR1 LNHDA and CDR2 SQIVND (reference sequence). V lost 5 bases and J lost 4; bases outside the gene matches: 9. The CDR3 is CASSEDREVGETQYF. Incomplete CDR3 DNA: TGTGCCAGTAGTGAGGACAGGGAAGTGGGAGAGACC.

As to this clone: The read ends 3 residues shy of where the CDR3 ends; the end is completed using the germline J gene. The V gene is TRBV19, the J gene TRBJ2-2; tentatively, D is TRBD1 or TRBD2 (6 bases each). The germline V gene encodes CDR1 LNHDA and CDR2 SQIVND (reference sequence). The CDR3 totals 14 residues. This CDR3 is CASSPGGGRRKLFF. The DNA read from the CDR3 is TGTGCCAGTAGTCCCGGAGGGGGTCGCAGAAAG.